This record concerns one T cell receptor beta chain sequence. This sample stems from a study of T cell responses to AZD1222 COVID-19 vaccine. This CDR3 is 13 amino acids long. Trimming stripped 11 bases from V and 5 bases from J, with 18 bases between. Per the germline V gene, CDR1 is LNHNV and CDR2 is YYDKDF (reference sequence). Clones were sequenced by immunoSEQ multiplex PCR, and TCRdb holds only the in-frame ones, with some missing. Of about 140,000 clones in the sample, approximately 90% are singletons; the top ten hold roughly 4%. The V and J genes are TRBV15 and TRBJ1-1; tentatively, D is TRBD1 (6 bases). Sample: peripheral blood, taken 28 days after the second AZD1222 dose. The TCR sequence derives from an adult who received the AZD1222 COVID-19 vaccine. The CDR3: CAASDRPATEAFF. As DNA, the CDR3 is TGTGCCGCCTCAGACAGGCCGGCGACTGAAGCTTTCTTT.